Following are 18 T cell receptor beta chains from one sample sequenced in a study of T cells of healthy individuals listed by TCRdb under 2018. The library relied on 5' RACE. Sequencing was carried out with an Illumina MiSeq. The public reads were reanalyzed by TCRdb: fastp trimming at Q25, MiXCR alignment, in-frame beta chains only. Every CDR3 protein is listed once, alongside the most common genes and DNA of its rows. The table for this sample lists about 53,000 distinct CDR3 sequences; roughly 14% of them were counted only once. The ten biggest clones cover 15% to 20% of the sample. The receptors here all came from a human donor in good health.

This clonotype was seen ten or more times. The chain combines TRBV7-9 with TRBJ2-3; D not certain. Trimming took 6 bases from V and 3 from J, leaving 7 bases between them. Germline lookup yields CDR1 SEHNR and CDR2 FQNEAQ (reference sequence). This CDR3 is 12 amino acids long. The CDR3 is CASSTVTDTQYF. In DNA, the CDR3 is TGTGCCAGCAGTACCGTTACAGATACGCAGTATTTT. The whole variable domain, filled in from reference TRBV7-9 and TRBJ2-3, reads DTGVSQNPRHKITKRGQNVTFRCDPISEHNRLYWYRQTLGQGPEFLTYFQNEAQLEKSRLLSDRFSAERPKGSFSTLEIQRTEQGDSAMYLCASSTVTDTQYFGPGTRLTVL.

This clonotype was seen repeatedly, ten times or more. The chain uses TRBV6-1 and TRBJ2-5; 8 nucleotides align to TRBD2. Per germline, CDR1 MNHNS and CDR2 SASEGT. There are 15 residues in the CDR3. Trimming took 6 bases from V and 5 from J; bases not matched to a gene: 11. DNA of the CDR3: TGTGCCAGCAGGACTACTAGCGGAGCAGCGGAGACCCAGTACTTC. Translating it yields CASRTTSGAAETQYF.

This clonotype was seen a handful of times. This sequence joins TRBV3-1 and TRBJ2-3; 9 positions agree with TRBD2. The CDR3 length is 13 residues. Germline V gives CDR1 LGHDT, CDR2 YNNKEL (reference sequence). The V gene end was trimmed by 10 bases and the J gene end by 0 bases; junction bases not matched to a gene: 2. The CDR3 is CATSGASTDTQYF. In DNA, the CDR3 is TGTGCCACTAGCGGGGCTAGCACAGATACGCAGTATTTT.

This chain joins TRBV6-2 or TRBV6-3 and TRBJ2-3; 8 bases agree with TRBD2. The CDR3 consists of 15 residues. Per the germline V gene, CDR1 is MNHEY and CDR2 is SVGEGT. Germline trimming cut 5 bases from V and 5 bases from J; bases unmatched to any gene: 9. In nucleotides, the CDR3 is TGTGCCAGCAGTCCCCACCGGGGGGGCGAAGATACGCAGTATTTT. This encodes CASSPHRGGEDTQYF.

This clonotype was seen only a few times. This sequence joins TRBV4-1 and TRBJ2-7; TRBD1 aligns across 8 bases. With V trimmed by 0 bases and J by 3 bases, 1 base remained unmatched. Germline values: CDR1 MGHRA, CDR2 YSYEKL. This CDR3 has 14 residues. CDR3 sequence reads: CASSQDTGGYEQYF. The CDR3 nucleotides are TGCGCCAGCAGCCAAGACACAGGGGGCTACGAGCAGTACTTC.

This clonotype was recorded many times. The gene calls are TRBV14 and TRBJ1-1; D possibly corresponds to TRBD1 (5 bases). This CDR3 comprises 13 residues. Trimming stripped 4 bases from V and 8 bases from J, with 14 bases between. Germline lookup yields CDR1 SGHDN and CDR2 FVKESK. The CDR3 coding sequence is TGTGCCAGCAGCCCCGACAGACAGTTAGAAGCTTTCTTT. Its translation: CASSPDRQLEAFF.

As regards this clonotype: Because the CDR3 is missing its conserved closing phenylalanine or tryptophan, this is likely a read error. The chain recombines TRBV4-1 with TRBJ2-1; D gene ambiguous. CDR1 is MGHRA, CDR2 YSYEKL, per germline. The CDR3 sequence is 12 residues long. V was pared by 0 bases and J by 9 bases, with 6 bases between. In nucleotides, the CDR3 is TGCGCCAGCAGCCAAGATGCTGTTGAGCAGTTCTCC. Translated: CASSQDAVEQFS.

This clonotype was recorded many times. This chain connects TRBV20-1 to TRBJ2-2; D is perhaps TRBD2 (6 bases). The germline V and J ends were trimmed by 0 bases and 5 bases, with 13 bases remaining between them. The CDR3 contains 15 residues. Per the germline V gene, CDR1 is DFQATT and CDR2 is SNEGSKA (reference sequence). CDR3 sequence: CSARDLGGFTGELFF. CDR3 nucleotide sequence: TGCAGTGCTAGAGATCTGGGGGGATTTACCGGGGAGCTGTTTTTT.

A few counts support this clonotype. The chain couples TRBV20-1 to TRBJ1-1, with 10 nucleotides matching TRBD1. CDR3 length: 14 residues. Germline V gene lookup returns CDR1 DFQATT and CDR2 SNEGSKA (reference sequence). The ends lost 7 bases at V and 3 bases at J; junction bases unmatched: 8. The DNA for the CDR3 is TGCAGTGTCTCATTAGGACAGGGGGACACTGAAGCTTTCTTT. Amino acids: CSVSLGQGDTEAFF.

This clonotype was picked up a small number of times. V and J are TRBV6-4 and TRBJ2-3; a weak D match, TRBD2 (6 bases). The germline CDR1 and CDR2 sequences are MRHNA and SNTAGT. The ends were cut back, 10 bases at V and 2 bases at J, with 16 bases in the middle. The length of the CDR3 is 14 residues. CDR3 DNA sequence: TGTGCCACCTCTAATGGCGGGGCCACAGATACGCAGTATTTT. It specifies CATSNGGATDTQYF.

The V gene is TRBV19, the J gene TRBJ2-6, with D uncertain. Trimming stripped 5 bases from V and 2 bases from J, with 13 bases between. The CDR3 sequence is 16 residues long. Germline CDR1 and CDR2: LNHDA and SQIVND (reference sequence). DNA for the CDR3: TGTGCCAGTAGTCCCGGGCCGGAAGCTGGGGCCAACGTCCTGACTTTC. Its translation: CASSPGPEAGANVLTF. Filled out from reference TRBV19 and TRBJ2-6, the complete variable domain reads DGGITQSPKYLFRKEGQNVTLSCEQNLNHDAMYWYRQDPGQGLRLIYYSQIVNDFQKGDIAEGYSVSREKKESFPLTVTSAQKNPTAFYLCASSPGPEAGANVLTFGAGSRLTVL.

Of note for this clonotype: A much more abundant neighbour one base away suggests this may be a read error. The chain has TRBV5-6 and TRBJ2-5, with D tentatively TRBD1 or TRBD2 (5 bases each). Trimming pared 2 bases from V and 5 bases from J, leaving 7 bases between. The CDR3 has 12 residues. The V gene's germline CDR1 is SGHDT and CDR2 YYEEEE. This CDR3 reads CASSLGEETQYF. The CDR3 coding sequence is TGTGCCAGCAGCTTAGGGGAGGAGACCCAGTACTTC. The full variable domain, rest sourced from reference TRBV5-6 and TRBJ2-5, is DAGVTQSPTHLIKTRGQQVTLRCSPKSGHDTVSWYQQALGQGPQFIFQYYEEEERQRGNFPDRFSGHQFPNYSSELNVNALLLGDSALYLCASSLGEETQYFGPGTRLLVL.

This clonotype was seen only a few times. This rearrangement joins TRBV21-1 to TRBJ1-6; the table's D call of TRBD1 was not tested on the DNA. TRBV21-1 is labeled a pseudogene. The CDR3 runs 20 residues. The CDR3 sequence is CASSGLSGGDYSSYNSPLHF. The CDR3 region has the DNA TGTGCCAGCAGCGGCTTATCAGGGGGGGACTACAGCTCCTATAATTCACCCCTCCACTTT.

In this sample, this clonotype turned up a few times. V usage is TRBV28 and J usage is TRBJ2-3; 13 nucleotides line up with TRBD2. From germline, CDR1 is MDHEN and CDR2 SYDVKM. V trimming: 6 bases; J trimming: 2 bases; junction bases outside the gene matches: 5. The CDR3 sequence is 16 residues long. The CDR3 loop reads CASRVTSGRVTDTQYF. Here the CDR3 DNA reads TGTGCCAGCAGGGTAACTAGCGGGAGGGTCACAGATACGCAGTATTTT.

The table lists this clonotype with many counts. The chain is built from TRBV11-2 and TRBJ2-1; D is undetermined. The length of the CDR3 is 14 residues. Germline assignment: CDR1 SGHAT and CDR2 FQNNGV. Deletions cut 1 base from V and 10 bases from J, with 14 bases between. CDR3 in amino acids: CASSLGSEPREQFF. The CDR3 coding sequence is TGTGCCAGCAGCTTAGGCTCTGAGCCCCGCGAGCAGTTCTTC.

This clonotype showed up many times. V and J are TRBV20-1 and TRBJ1-2; 8 positions match TRBD1. Trimming at V came to 0 bases and at J to 6 bases, leaving 12 bases not matched to a gene. The CDR3 has 16 residues. The V gene's germline CDR1 is DFQATT and CDR2 SNEGSKA (reference sequence). The CDR3 DNA sequence: TGCAGTGCTAGAGATGCGGACAGGGCATTACCGGATGGCTACACCTTC. Encoded protein: CSARDADRALPDGYTF.

This clonotype was seen repeatedly, ten times or more. The V call is TRBV2, the J call TRBJ2-5, with D hard to call. From germline, CDR1 is SNHLY and CDR2 FYNNEI. The germline V and J ends were trimmed by 5 bases and 4 bases, with 14 bases remaining between them. CDR3 length: 14 residues. CDR3 region: CASSITASGETQYF. In nucleotides, the CDR3 is TGTGCCAGCAGTATTACAGCTTCGGGAGAGACCCAGTACTTC.

This clonotype has just one count. The rearrangement links TRBV18 to TRBJ2-1, with 8 positions matching TRBD1. This CDR3 spans 16 amino acids. Germline trimming cut 3 bases from V and 10 bases from J; bases unmatched to any gene: 14. Germline lookup yields CDR1 KGHSH and CDR2 LQKENI. The CDR3 spells CASSPPGQGGSSEQFF. Here the CDR3 DNA reads TGTGCCAGCTCACCCCCTGGACAGGGAGGATCGAGCGAGCAGTTCTTC. Complete variable domain (other parts from reference TRBV18 and TRBJ2-1): NAGVMQNPRHLVRRRGQEARLRCSPMKGHSHVYWYRQLPEEGLKFMVYLQKENIIDESGMPKERFSAEFPKEGPSILRIQQVVRGDSAAYFCASSPPGQGGSSEQFFGPGTRLTVL.